This T cell receptor beta chain was sequenced for a study of blood T cell repertoires in COVID-19. The wider study: COVID-19 samples, acute and convalescent, were from the United States, Italy and Spain. In each case, the material was cDNA or gDNA derived from T cells, B-cell-depleted T cells, or PBMCs.

The CDR3 extends over 15 amino acids. With 4 bases clipped from V and 4 bases from J, the junction kept 6 bases outside the gene matches. Germline loops: CDR1 SGHRS, CDR2 YFSETQ. Original processing notes: For nucleated cells, counts were estimated from reference gene primer amplification. TCRdb keeps only in-frame clones here, not all; method: immunoSEQ multiplex PCR. Clone size and the V and J calls come from that table; the DNA yielded D and trimming. The sample holds more than 45,000 clones, approximately 90% seen once. The chain recombines TRBV5-1 with TRBJ2-7; TRBD1 aligns across 12 bases. The receptor comes from a man aged 60-69 years with acute or convalescent COVID-19. What was sequenced was peripheral blood. For the CDR3, the DNA is TGCGCCAGCAGCCCCCGGGACAGGGGGCCTTACGAGCAGTACTTC. Its translation: CASSPRDRGPYEQYF.